This entry concerns a single T cell receptor (beta chain). This entry is derived from a study of blood T cell repertoires in COVID-19. For the study at large: Acute-phase and convalescent COVID-19 samples originated in the United States, Italy and Spain.

The table came from immunoSEQ multiplex PCR; TCRdb's copy has only in-frame clones and leaves some out. Of 150,000 or so clones in the sample, approximately 85% were seen once. Looked up from germline, CDR1 is SEHNR and CDR2 is FQNEAQ (reference sequence). The CDR3 contains 15 residues. Deletions cut 1 base from V and 3 bases from J, with 9 bases between. Seattle-derived patients entered the study during active infection and were followed longitudinally. Material for sequencing was peripheral blood. The chain has TRBV7-9 and TRBJ2-2; the D gene is possibly TRBD2 (5 bases). This TCR derives from a woman aged 55-69 years with COVID-19, enrolled during active disease. Written as DNA, the CDR3 is TGTGCCAGCAGCTTAGATGCAGCGGACACCGGGGAGCTGTTTTTT. Protein sequence: CASSLDAADTGELFF. Filled out from reference TRBV7-9 and TRBJ2-2, the complete variable domain reads DTGVSQNPRHKITKRGQNVTFRCDPISEHNRLYWYRQTLGQGPEFLTYFQNEAQLEKSRLLSDRFSAERPKGSFSTLEIQRTEQGDSAMYLCASSLDAADTGELFFGEGSRLTVL.